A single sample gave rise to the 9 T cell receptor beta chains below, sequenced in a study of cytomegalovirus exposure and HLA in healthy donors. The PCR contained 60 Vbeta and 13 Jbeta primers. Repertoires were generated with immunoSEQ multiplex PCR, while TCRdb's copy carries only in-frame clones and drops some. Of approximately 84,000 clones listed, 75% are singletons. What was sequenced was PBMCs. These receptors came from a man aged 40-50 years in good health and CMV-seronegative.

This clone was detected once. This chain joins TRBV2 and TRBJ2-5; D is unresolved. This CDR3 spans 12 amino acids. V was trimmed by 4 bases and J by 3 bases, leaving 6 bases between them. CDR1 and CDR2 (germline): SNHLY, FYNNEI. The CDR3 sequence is CASSGPKETQYF. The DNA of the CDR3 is TGTGCCAGCAGTGGGCCGAAAGAGACCCAGTACTTC.

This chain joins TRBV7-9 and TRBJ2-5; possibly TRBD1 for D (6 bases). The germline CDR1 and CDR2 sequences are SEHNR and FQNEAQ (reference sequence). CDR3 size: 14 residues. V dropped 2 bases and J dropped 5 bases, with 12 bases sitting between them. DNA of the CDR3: TGTGCCAGCAGCTTACCACAGGGCCCCGAGACCCAGTACTTC. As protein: CASSLPQGPETQYF.

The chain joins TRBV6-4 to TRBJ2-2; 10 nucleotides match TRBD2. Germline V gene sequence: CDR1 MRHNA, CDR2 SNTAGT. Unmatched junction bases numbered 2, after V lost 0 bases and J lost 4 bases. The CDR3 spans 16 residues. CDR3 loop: CASSDSAGGPTGELFF. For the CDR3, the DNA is TGTGCCAGCAGTGACTCAGCGGGAGGGCCCACCGGGGAGCTGTTTTTT.

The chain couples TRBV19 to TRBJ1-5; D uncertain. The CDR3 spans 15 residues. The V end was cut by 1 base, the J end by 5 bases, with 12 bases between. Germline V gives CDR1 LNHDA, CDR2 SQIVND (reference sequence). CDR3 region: CASSIGGGVDQPQHF. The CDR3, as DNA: TGTGCCAGTAGTATAGGCGGCGGGGTAGATCAGCCCCAGCATTTT.

CDR3 region: CASSIRDRVYEQYF. In DNA form, the CDR3 reads TGTGCCAGTAGTATCCGGGACAGGGTCTACGAGCAGTACTTC. This chain joins TRBV19 and TRBJ2-7, with TRBD1 identical over 9 bases. This CDR3 is 14 amino acids long. The V segment lost 3 bases and the J segment 3 bases; nucleotides outside the gene matches: 3. CDR1 and CDR2 (germline): LNHDA, SQIVND (reference sequence).

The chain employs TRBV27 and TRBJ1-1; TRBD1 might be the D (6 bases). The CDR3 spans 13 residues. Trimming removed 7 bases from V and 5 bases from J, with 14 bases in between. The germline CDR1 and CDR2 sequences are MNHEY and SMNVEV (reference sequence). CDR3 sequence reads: CASTTGSWTEAFF. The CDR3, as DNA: TGTGCCAGCACAACAGGGTCTTGGACTGAAGCTTTCTTT.

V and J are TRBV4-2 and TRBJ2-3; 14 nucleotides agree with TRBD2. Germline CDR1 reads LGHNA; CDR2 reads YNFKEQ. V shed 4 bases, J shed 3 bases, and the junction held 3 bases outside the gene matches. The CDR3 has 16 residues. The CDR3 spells CASSLGTSGSTDTQYF. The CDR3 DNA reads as TGTGCCAGCAGCCTGGGGACTAGCGGGAGTACAGATACGCAGTATTTT.

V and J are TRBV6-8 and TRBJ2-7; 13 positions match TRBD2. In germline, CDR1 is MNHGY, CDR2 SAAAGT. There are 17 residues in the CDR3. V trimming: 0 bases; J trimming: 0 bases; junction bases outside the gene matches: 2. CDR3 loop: CASSYSGLAGSSYEQYF. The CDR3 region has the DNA TGTGCCAGCAGTTACTCGGGACTAGCGGGGAGCTCCTACGAGCAGTACTTC.

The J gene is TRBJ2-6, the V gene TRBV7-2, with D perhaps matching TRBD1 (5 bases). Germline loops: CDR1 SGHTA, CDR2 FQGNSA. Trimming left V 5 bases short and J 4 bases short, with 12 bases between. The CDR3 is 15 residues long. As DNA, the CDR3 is TGTGCCAGCAGCCTACAGGCCTCCGGGGCCAACGTCCTGACTTTC. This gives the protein CASSLQASGANVLTF.